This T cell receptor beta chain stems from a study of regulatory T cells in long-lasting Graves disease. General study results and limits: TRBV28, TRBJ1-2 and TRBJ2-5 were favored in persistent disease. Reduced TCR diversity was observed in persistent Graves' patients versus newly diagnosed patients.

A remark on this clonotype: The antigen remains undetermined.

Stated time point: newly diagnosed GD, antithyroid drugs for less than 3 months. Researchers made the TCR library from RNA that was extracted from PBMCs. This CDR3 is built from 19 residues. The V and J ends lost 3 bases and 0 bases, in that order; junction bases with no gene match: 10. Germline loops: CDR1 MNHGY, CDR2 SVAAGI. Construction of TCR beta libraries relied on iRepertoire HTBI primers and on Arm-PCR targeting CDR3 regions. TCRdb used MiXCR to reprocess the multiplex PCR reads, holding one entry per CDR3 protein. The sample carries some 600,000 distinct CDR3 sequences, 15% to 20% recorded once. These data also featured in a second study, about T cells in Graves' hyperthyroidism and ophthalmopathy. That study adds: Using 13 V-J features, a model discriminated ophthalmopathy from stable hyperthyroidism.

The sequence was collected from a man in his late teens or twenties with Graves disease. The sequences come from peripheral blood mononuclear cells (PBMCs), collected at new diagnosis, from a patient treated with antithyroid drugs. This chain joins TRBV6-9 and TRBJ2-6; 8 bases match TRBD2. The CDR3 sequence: CASSYPAGGANSGANVLTF. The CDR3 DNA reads TGTGCCAGCAGTTACCCTGCCGGGGGGGCCAACTCTGGGGCCAACGTCCTGACTTTC.